The clone carrying this T cell receptor (beta chain) was seen a single time. Its target is unknown. These data are taken from a study of cytomegalovirus exposure and HLA in healthy donors. Findings and caveats of the study: Confirmation was obtained in vitro that a few CMV-associated chains are specific for CMV antigens. It was reported that TCR beta sequences correctly inferred the HLA-A and HLA-B alleles for most subjects. An analysis was carried out later, and it reportedly showed fewer N-insertions in an Asian-associated ancestry cluster than the approximately 710-donor mean. Another analysis was done later, and it associated roughly 15,000 TCR beta sequences with HLA alleles at 0.05 false discovery rate.

13 Jbeta primers and 60 Vbeta primers were used for the PCR. Produced via immunoSEQ multiplex PCR; TCRdb's table is partial and in-frame only. Here the sample spans around 100,000 clones, more than 75% being singletons. This clonotype was sampled from a woman between 18 and 29 years old in good health and CMV-seropositive. Material: PBMCs.

The CDR3 DNA follows: TGTGCCAGCAGCCCCCACGGGCGGGAGTACGAGCAGTACTTC. It codes for CASSPHGREYEQYF. The rearrangement uses TRBV9 and TRBJ2-7, with TRBD2 matching 7 bases. Trimming at V came to 4 bases and at J to 4 bases, leaving 8 bases not matched to a gene. This CDR3 spans 14 amino acids. CDR1 is SGDLS and CDR2 is YYNGEE in the germline V gene.